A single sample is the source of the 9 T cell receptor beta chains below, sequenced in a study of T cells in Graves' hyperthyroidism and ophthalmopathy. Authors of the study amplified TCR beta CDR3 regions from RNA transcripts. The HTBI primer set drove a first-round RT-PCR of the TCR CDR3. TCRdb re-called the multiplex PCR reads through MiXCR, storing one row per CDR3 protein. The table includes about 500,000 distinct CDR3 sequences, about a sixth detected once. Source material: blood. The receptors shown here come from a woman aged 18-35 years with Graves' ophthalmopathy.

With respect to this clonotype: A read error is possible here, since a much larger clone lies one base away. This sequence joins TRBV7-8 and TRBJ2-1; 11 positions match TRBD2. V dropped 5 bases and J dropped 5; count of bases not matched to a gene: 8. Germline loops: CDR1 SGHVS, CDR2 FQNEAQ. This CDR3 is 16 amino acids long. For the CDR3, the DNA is TGTGCCAGCAGCCCTAGTAGACTAGCGGGGAACAATGAGCAGTTCTTC. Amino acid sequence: CASSPSRLAGNNEQFF.

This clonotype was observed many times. The CDR3 protein is CASSDGPDNEQFF. The CDR3, as DNA: TGTGCCAGCAGTGACGGGCCAGACAATGAGCAGTTCTTC. The chain uses TRBV6-1 and TRBJ2-1, with D uncertain. The CDR3 consists of 13 residues. V was shortened by 3 bases and J by 5 bases, with 8 bases between the two germline ends. CDR1 is MNHNS, CDR2 SASEGT, per germline.

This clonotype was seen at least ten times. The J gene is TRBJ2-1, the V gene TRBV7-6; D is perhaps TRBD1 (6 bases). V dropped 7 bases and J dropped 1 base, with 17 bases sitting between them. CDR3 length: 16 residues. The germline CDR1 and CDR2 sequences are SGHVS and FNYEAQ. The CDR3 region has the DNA TGTGCCAGCACCTTTGACGCACAGGGTTCCTACAATGAGCAGTTCTTC. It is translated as CASTFDAQGSYNEQFF.

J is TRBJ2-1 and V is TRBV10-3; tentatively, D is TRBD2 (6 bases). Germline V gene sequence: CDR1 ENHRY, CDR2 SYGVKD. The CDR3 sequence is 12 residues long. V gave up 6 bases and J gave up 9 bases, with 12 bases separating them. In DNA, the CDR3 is TGTGCCATCAGGGGAACTAGCAGTGAGCAGTTCTTC. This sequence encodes CAIRGTSSEQFF.

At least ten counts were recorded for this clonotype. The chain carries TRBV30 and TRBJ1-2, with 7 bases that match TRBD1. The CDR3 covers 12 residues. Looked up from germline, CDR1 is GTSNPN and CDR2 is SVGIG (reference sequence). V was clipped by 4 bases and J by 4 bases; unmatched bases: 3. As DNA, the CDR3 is TGTGCCTGGACCACAGGGGCCTATGGCTACACCTTC. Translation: CAWTTGAYGYTF.

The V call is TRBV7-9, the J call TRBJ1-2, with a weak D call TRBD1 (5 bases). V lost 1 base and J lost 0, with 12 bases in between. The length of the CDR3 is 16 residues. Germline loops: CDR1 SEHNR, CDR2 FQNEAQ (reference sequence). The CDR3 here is CASSLDPGRSNYGYTF. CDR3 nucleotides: TGTGCCAGCAGCTTAGACCCGGGACGGTCTAACTATGGCTACACCTTC.

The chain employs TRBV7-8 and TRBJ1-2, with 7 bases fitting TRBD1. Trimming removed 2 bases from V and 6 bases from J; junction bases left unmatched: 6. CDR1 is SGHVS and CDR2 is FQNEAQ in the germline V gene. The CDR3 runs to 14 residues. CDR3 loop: CASSLKRTGDGYTF. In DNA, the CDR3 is TGTGCCAGCAGCTTAAAGAGAACAGGGGATGGCTACACCTTC.

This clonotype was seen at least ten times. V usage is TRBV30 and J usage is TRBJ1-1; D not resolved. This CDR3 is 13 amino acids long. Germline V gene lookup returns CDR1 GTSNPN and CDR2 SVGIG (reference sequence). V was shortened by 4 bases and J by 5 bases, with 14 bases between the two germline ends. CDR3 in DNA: TGTGCCTGGATAAATAGGGAAGAGACTGAAGCTTTCTTT. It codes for CAWINREETEAFF.

The CDR3 here is CASSPPARAGTEAFF. CDR3 DNA: TGTGCCAGCTCACCACCAGCCAGGGCGGGAACTGAAGCTTTCTTT. The chain is built from TRBV18 and TRBJ1-1, with D perhaps TRBD1 (5 bases). This CDR3 is built from 15 residues. Between the trimmed V and J ends, which lost 0 bases and 5 bases, there was a span of 13 bases. Germline CDR1 KGHSH, CDR2 LQKENI.